The rows below give T cell receptor beta chains drawn from one sample of a study of T cell changes during pregnancy in multiple sclerosis. Some clones are missing from TCRdb's copy, which holds only in-frame ones; the method was immunoSEQ multiplex PCR. The sample carries about 80,000 clones, around 91% recorded once. Sequencing was performed on peripheral blood, taken before pregnancy. Source of these receptors: a female donor with multiple sclerosis, enrolled in a pregnancy study. The CDR3 runs from the conserved cysteine through the conserved F or W. The D gene is left open where the match is weak. Clone size is given for some rows only: seen once, a few or many times, or a class if the clone is expanded.

size	J	D	V	CDR3	DNA
once	TRBJ2-2	NA	TRBV10-3	CAISPRAGTTGELFF	TGTGCCATCAGCCCGCGGGCGGGGACCACCGGGGAGCTGTTTTTT
few	TRBJ2-7	NA	TRBV6-5	CASSYVAESYEQYF	TGTGCCAGCAGTTACGTAGCCGAGTCCTACGAGCAGTACTTC
NA	TRBJ2-3	TRBD2	TRBV2	CASRLTSGGSTDTQYF	TGTGCCAGCAGGCTTACTAGCGGGGGGAGCACAGATACGCAGTATTTT
NA	TRBJ1-2	NA	TRBV9	CASTSGSYGYTF	TGTGCCAGCACTAGTGGTTCCTATGGCTACACCTTC
NA	TRBJ1-4	NA	TRBV28	CASSTRIREATNEKLFF	TGTGCCAGCAGCACTCGGATTCGGGAAGCAACTAATGAAAAACTGTTTTTT
NA	TRBJ2-7	TRBD2	TRBV6-1	CASSEGWEGDYEQYF	TGTGCCAGCAGTGAAGGGTGGGAGGGAGACTACGAGCAGTACTTC
once	TRBJ2-2	TRBD2	TRBV7-3	CASSMGLAGVGELFF	TGTGCCAGCAGTATGGGACTAGCGGGGGTCGGGGAGCTGTTTTTT
once	TRBJ2-3	NA	TRBV21-1	CASRPQGGGQGTDTQYF	TGTGCCAGCAGGCCCCAGGGGGGGGGACAGGGCACAGATACGCAGTATTTT
NA	TRBJ2-7	NA	TRBV4-2	CASSYDSAYEQYF	TGTGCCAGCAGCTATGACAGCGCCTACGAGCAGTACTTC
NA	TRBJ2-7	TRBD1	TRBV27	CASGRTGGFDEQYF	TGTGCCAGCGGAAGGACAGGGGGCTTCGACGAGCAGTACTTC
NA	TRBJ2-7	TRBD1	TRBV9	CASSVGPGGLEQYF	TGTGCCAGCAGCGTAGGGCCAGGGGGTCTCGAGCAGTACTTC
NA	TRBJ1-1	TRBD1	TRBV25-1	CASSGTGGYVKNTEAFF	TGTGCCAGCAGTGGTACAGGGGGGTATGTAAAGAACACTGAAGCTTTCTTT
NA	TRBJ1-1	TRBD1	TRBV9	CASSVGLGQGNTEAFF	TGTGCCAGCAGCGTAGGACTGGGACAGGGCAACACTGAAGCTTTCTTT
NA	TRBJ1-1	TRBD1	TRBV5-5	CASSLDRGRGAFF	TGTGCCAGCAGCTTGGACAGGGGTCGGGGAGCTTTCTTT
NA	TRBJ2-1	TRBD1	TRBV2	CASARGDSYNEQFF	TGTGCCAGCGCCAGAGGGGACAGTTACAATGAGCAGTTCTTC
NA	TRBJ2-5	TRBD2	TRBV9	CASSVEASGYQETQYF	TGTGCCAGCAGCGTAGAGGCTAGCGGGTACCAAGAGACCCAGTACTTC
few	TRBJ1-1	NA	TRBV30	CAWRPSQLNTEAFF	TGTGCCTGGAGACCCTCTCAGTTGAACACTGAAGCTTTCTTT
NA	TRBJ1-4	NA	TRBV7-2	CASSPKAWGLNEKLFF	TGTGCCAGCAGCCCGAAGGCGTGGGGCCTTAATGAAAAACTGTTTTTT
NA	TRBJ2-1	NA	TRBV2	CASTGQGGSGDGGQFF	TGTGCCAGCACCGGACAGGGTGGAAGCGGGGATGGTGGGCAGTTCTTC
NA	TRBJ1-6	TRBD1	TRBV27	CASHLLGRGRYNSPLHF	TGTGCCAGCCACCTGTTGGGTAGGGGGCGGTATAATTCACCCCTCCACTTT
NA	TRBJ2-1	TRBD1	TRBV7-3	CASSPRGQVYNEQFF	TGTGCCAGCAGCCCTAGGGGACAGGTCTACAATGAGCAGTTCTTC
NA	TRBJ1-1	NA	TRBV28	CASSLSGGFYTEAFF	TGTGCCAGCAGTTTGAGTGGGGGGTTTTACACTGAAGCTTTCTTT
NA	TRBJ2-5	TRBD2	TRBV5-1	CASSPGTSGGSGETQYF	TGCGCCAGCAGCCCGGGGACTAGCGGGGGGTCAGGGGAGACCCAGTACTTC
NA	TRBJ1-5	NA	TRBV9	CASSVTYNQPQHF	TGTGCCAGCAGCGTAACCTACAATCAGCCCCAGCATTTT
NA	TRBJ2-7	TRBD2	TRBV30	CAWEGAGGAYEQYF	TGTGCCTGGGAAGGGGCGGGGGGGGCCTACGAGCAGTACTTC
NA	TRBJ2-7	NA	TRBV7-9	CASSVGSGYSYEQYF	TGTGCCAGCAGCGTAGGGTCAGGGTACAGCTACGAGCAGTACTTC
few	TRBJ1-1	NA	TRBV11-3	CASSSSGMNTEAFF	TGTGCCAGCAGCTCCTCGGGGATGAACACTGAAGCTTTCTTT
NA	TRBJ1-4	TRBD1	TRBV9	CASSALDRDEKLFF	TGTGCCAGCAGTGCCCTGGACAGGGACGAAAAACTGTTTTTT
NA	TRBJ2-2	NA	TRBV12-5	CASGFSNRVPGELFF	TGTGCTAGTGGTTTTTCCAATAGAGTCCCCGGGGAGCTGTTTTTT
NA	TRBJ2-7	NA	TRBV5-1	CASSLTGLTYEQYF	TGCGCCAGCAGCTTGACAGGCCTTACCTACGAGCAGTACTTC
NA	TRBJ2-7	TRBD1	TRBV29-1	CSVGSAGGEQYF	TGCAGCGTGGGGTCGGCAGGGGGCGAGCAGTACTTC
NA	TRBJ2-5	NA	TRBV5-4	CASSMGHKETQYF	TGTGCCAGCAGCATGGGACATAAAGAGACCCAGTACTTC
NA	TRBJ2-3	NA	TRBV7-2	CASSLENLGPISTDTQYF	TGTGCCAGCAGCCTAGAGAACCTAGGCCCCATTAGCACAGATACGCAGTATTTT
NA	TRBJ2-2	NA	TRBV7-9	CASSLGGANTGELFF	TGTGCCAGCAGCTTGGGGGGAGCGAACACCGGGGAGCTGTTTTTT
NA	TRBJ2-3	TRBD2	TRBV9	CASSVAASGGLDTQYF	TGTGCCAGCAGCGTAGCGGCTAGCGGGGGTTTAGATACGCAGTATTTT
NA	TRBJ2-6	NA	TRBV5-1	CASSLPGQSGANVLTF	TGCGCCAGCAGCTTGCCAGGACAATCCGGGGCCAACGTCCTGACTTTC
NA	TRBJ2-3	TRBD2	TRBV9	CASSEGLVVDTQYF	TGTGCCAGCAGCGAAGGACTAGTTGTAGATACGCAGTATTTT
NA	TRBJ2-1	NA	TRBV5-4	CASSLERHLGQFF	TGTGCCAGCAGCTTGGAGCGGCACCTGGGGCAGTTCTTC
NA	TRBJ2-3	TRBD2	TRBV9	CASSVSGGLTDTQYF	TGTGCCAGCAGCGTTAGCGGGGGGCTCACAGATACGCAGTATTTT
NA	TRBJ1-2	NA	TRBV7-2	CASSRSGAYGYTF	TGTGCCAGCTCGAGATCAGGGGCGTATGGCTACACCTTC
NA	TRBJ2-7	TRBD1	TRBV30	CAWSVQVGTAIFYEQYF	TGTGCCTGGAGTGTACAGGTCGGGACAGCAATCTTCTACGAGCAGTACTTC
once	TRBJ2-1	TRBD2	TRBV27	CASSPRTSSNEQFF	TGTGCCAGCAGTCCCCGGACTAGTAGCAATGAGCAGTTCTTC